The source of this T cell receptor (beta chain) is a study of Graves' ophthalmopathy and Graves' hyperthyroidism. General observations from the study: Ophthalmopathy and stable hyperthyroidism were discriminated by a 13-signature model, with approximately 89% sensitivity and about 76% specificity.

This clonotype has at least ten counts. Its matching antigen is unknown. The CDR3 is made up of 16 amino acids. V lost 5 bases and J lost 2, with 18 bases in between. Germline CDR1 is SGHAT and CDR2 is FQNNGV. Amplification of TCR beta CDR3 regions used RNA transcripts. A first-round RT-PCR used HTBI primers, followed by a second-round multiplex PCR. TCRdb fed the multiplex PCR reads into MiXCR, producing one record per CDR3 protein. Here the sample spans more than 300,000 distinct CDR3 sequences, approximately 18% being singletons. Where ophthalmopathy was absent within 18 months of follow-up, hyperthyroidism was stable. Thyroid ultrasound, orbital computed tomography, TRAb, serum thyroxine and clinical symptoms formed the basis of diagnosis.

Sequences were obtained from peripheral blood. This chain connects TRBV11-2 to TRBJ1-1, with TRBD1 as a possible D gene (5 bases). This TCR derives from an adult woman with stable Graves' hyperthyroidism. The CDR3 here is CASSPRGIRGNTEAFF. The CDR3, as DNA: TGTGCCAGCAGCCCCCGGGGTATTAGGGGTAACACTGAAGCTTTCTTT.